The following is a TCR beta chain sequence with its context. What antigen it recognizes has not been identified. Base qualities are not recorded, but no much larger clone differs from it by a single base. Whole blood was collected in K2EDTA tubes by collaborating institutions according to the institutions' own protocols. For TCRbeta analysis, collaborator samples were shipped as frozen whole blood, as isolated PBMCs, or as DNA extracted from either sample type. TCRbeta CDR3 regions were amplified from genomic DNA by means of the immunoSEQ Assay, a bias-controlled multiplex PCR. The study's own analysis went as follows. Nucleated cell counts per sample were estimated from amplification of reference gene primers within the assay. To quantify the absolute abundance of each unique TCRbeta CDR3 rearrangement, sequence reads were collapsed and filtered. Productive Simpson clonality was computed per sample as the square root of Simpson's diversity index over productive rearrangements. TCRdb retrieved this table from immuneACCESS and kept in-frame rearrangements only. Not all clones are present; in checked studies, unresolved V genes account for under half, and no reason is known for the remainder. The DNA gave D and trimming, while V, J and clone size come from that table. For this sample the table gives about 63,000 clones, of which about 80% were detected only once. Roughly 32% of the sample is held by the ten biggest clonotypes.

The germline V gene (reference sequence) provides CDR1 DFQATT and CDR2 SNEGSKA. The CDR3, from cysteine to phenylalanine, totals 11 residues. Only CDR3 DNA remains: 33 bases, in frame from the first base. Relative to germline, V is 1 base shorter and J is 14 bases shorter, with 12 bases between their ends. This record belongs to a study of blood T cell repertoires in COVID-19 (dated by TCRdb to about 2020). With respect to the entire study: The collaborator samples originated in the United States, Italy and Spain and spanned the acute and convalescent phases of COVID-19. Sample metadata almost always included a de-identified subject ID, COVID-19 status, age in years and sex. Deeply sampled blood TCRbeta repertoires from subjects exposed to, actively infected with, or recovered from COVID-19 were included in the dataset. HLA class I and class II types, where available, came from metadata supplied by the sample provider rather than from assay-based typing. The prospective study material was composed of cDNA or gDNA derived from T cells, B-cell-depleted T cells, or PBMCs. Samples came from the ongoing ImmuneRACE study (first 160 participants) plus 1,254 subjects from 6 global collaborators. The repertoires were released in a freely available public database intended as a resource for research on the immune response to SARS-CoV-2.

Points the paper makes about the study in general: The amount of clinical and demographic metadata varied by source and participant and was provided uncurated.

The sequence came from a human donor in a cohort sampled during active COVID-19. In this chain, TRBV20-1 is recombined with TRBJ2-1; the D gene is unclear. Material: peripheral blood. The nucleotide sequence reads as follows: TGCAGTGCTAGAGTGGAGCGATCGGAGTTCTTC. Protein translation: CSARVERSEFF.